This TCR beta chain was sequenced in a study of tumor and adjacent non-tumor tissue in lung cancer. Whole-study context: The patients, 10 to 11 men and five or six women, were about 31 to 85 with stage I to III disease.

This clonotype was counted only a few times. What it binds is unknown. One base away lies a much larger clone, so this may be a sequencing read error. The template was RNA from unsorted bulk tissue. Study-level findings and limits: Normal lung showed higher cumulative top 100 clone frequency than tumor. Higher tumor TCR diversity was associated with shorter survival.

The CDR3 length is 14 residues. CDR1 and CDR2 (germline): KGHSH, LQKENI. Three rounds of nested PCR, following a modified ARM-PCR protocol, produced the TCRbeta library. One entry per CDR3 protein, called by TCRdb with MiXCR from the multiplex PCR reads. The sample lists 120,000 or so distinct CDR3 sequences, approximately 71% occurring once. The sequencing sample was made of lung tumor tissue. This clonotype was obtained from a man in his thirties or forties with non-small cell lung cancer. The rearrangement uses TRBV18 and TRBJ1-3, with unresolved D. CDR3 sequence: CTSSPGNSGNTIYF. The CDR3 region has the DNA TGTACCAGCTCACCAGGCAACTCTGGAAACACCATATATTTT.